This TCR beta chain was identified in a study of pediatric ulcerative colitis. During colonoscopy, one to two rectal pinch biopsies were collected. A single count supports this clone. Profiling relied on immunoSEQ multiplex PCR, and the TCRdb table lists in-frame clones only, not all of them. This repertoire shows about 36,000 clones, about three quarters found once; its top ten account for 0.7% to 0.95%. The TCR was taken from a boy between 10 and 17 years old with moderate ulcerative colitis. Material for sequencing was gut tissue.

Here the CDR3 reads CASSSEGEQFF. CDR3 bases: TGCGCCAGCAGCTCGGAAGGGGAGCAGTTCTTC. V usage is TRBV5-1 and J usage is TRBJ2-1, with D unclear. Trimming cost V 3 bases and J 10 bases, with 8 bases left between them. Germline lookup yields CDR1 SGHRS and CDR2 YFSETQ. The CDR3 has 11 residues.